One sample yielded the 9 T cell receptor beta chains listed below, sequenced in a study of OX40 agonist ivuxolimab in advanced cancers. Some clones are missing from TCRdb's copy, which holds only in-frame ones; the method was immunoSEQ multiplex PCR. The sample records 25,000 to 30,000 clones, roughly 84% being singletons. This sample comprised CD4+ or CD8+ T cells sorted from blood, obtained in a trial of the OX40 agonist ivuxolimab. The receptors were gathered from an adult with an advanced solid tumor such as melanoma, head and neck, liver or kidney cancer.

The gene calls are TRBV5-1 and TRBJ2-1, with TRBD2 matching 8 bases. CDR1 is SGHRS and CDR2 is YFSETQ in the germline V gene. The length of the CDR3 is 14 residues. With 6 bases clipped from V and 9 bases from J, the junction kept 11 bases outside the gene matches. In DNA, the CDR3 is TGCGCCAGCACCACTAGCGGATGGGGCGGTGAGCAGTTCTTC. Residues: CASTTSGWGGEQFF.

The rearrangement joins TRBV2 to TRBJ1-2; D is ambiguous. Looked up from germline, CDR1 is SNHLY and CDR2 is FYNNEI. Trimming cost V 6 bases and J 7 bases, with 12 bases left between them. The CDR3 totals 12 residues. The CDR3 protein is CASSLSVSGYTF. CDR3 coding DNA: TGTGCCAGCAGCCTTAGTGTAAGTGGCTACACCTTC.

The chain uses TRBV7-3 and TRBJ2-7, with D maybe TRBD1 (5 bases). This CDR3 has 12 amino acids. The germline V and J ends were trimmed by 4 bases and 6 bases, with 10 bases remaining between them. The germline CDR1 and CDR2 sequences are SGHTA and FQGTGA. Here the CDR3 DNA reads TGTGCCAGCAGCTATCCAGGGTCCGAGCAGTACTTC. As protein: CASSYPGSEQYF. Drawing the rest from reference TRBV7-3 and TRBJ2-7, the complete variable domain is GAGVSQTPSNKVTEKGKYVELRCDPISGHTALYWYRQSLGQGPEFLIYFQGTGAADDSGLPNDRFFAVRPEGSVSTLKIQRTERGDSAVYLCASSYPGSEQYFGPGTRLTVT.

V gene TRBV7-8 combines with J gene TRBJ2-7; D remains ambiguous. Germline V lookup: CDR1 SGHVS, CDR2 FQNEAQ. The CDR3 contains 17 residues. V was pared by 1 base and J by 0 bases, with 16 bases between. The CDR3 is CASSLDGVGQLSYEQYF. The DNA for the CDR3 is TGTGCCAGCAGCTTAGATGGGGTTGGGCAACTCTCCTACGAGCAGTACTTC.

The chain combines TRBV28 with TRBJ2-7, with D uncertain. The germline V gene has CDR1 MDHEN and CDR2 SYDVKM. The CDR3 runs to 12 residues. V was clipped by 7 bases and J by 6 bases, with 13 bases between them. The DNA for the CDR3 is TGTGCCAGCACCCCTTCCCCCCTCGAGCAGTACTTC. As protein: CASTPSPLEQYF.

This clone was seen only once. This rearrangement joins TRBV15 to TRBJ2-7; TRBD1 matches at 10 bases. This CDR3 region has 16 residues. The germline CDR1 and CDR2 sequences are LNHNV and YYDKDF (reference sequence). V was pared by 2 bases and J by 1 base, with 5 bases of the junction left unmatched. The CDR3 here is CATSRFGTGDSYEQYF. The CDR3 nucleotides are TGTGCCACCAGCAGATTCGGGACAGGGGATTCCTACGAGCAGTACTTC.

This clone appeared a few times. The J gene is TRBJ2-1, the V gene TRBV5-8, with D perhaps matching TRBD2 (5 bases). Germline loops: CDR1 SGHTS, CDR2 YDEGEE. The CDR3 spans 16 residues. V lost 3 bases, J lost 0 bases, and 13 bases lay in between. The CDR3 loop is CASSSTLANSYNEQFF. CDR3 bases: TGTGCCAGCAGCTCAACTCTAGCCAACTCCTACAATGAGCAGTTCTTC.

The rearrangement links TRBV23-1 to TRBJ2-3, with D tentatively TRBD1 (5 bases). TRBV23-1 is classed as an ORF, of uncertain function. CDR3 length equals 16 residues. V dropped 0 bases and J dropped 0 bases, with 10 bases sitting between them. The CDR3, as DNA: TGCGCCAGCAGTCAATCGTCCAGGGCTAGCACAGATACGCAGTATTTT. Its translation: CASSQSSRASTDTQYF.

The genes are TRBV27 and TRBJ1-5, with TRBD1 matching 7 bases. Germline V gives CDR1 MNHEY, CDR2 SMNVEV (reference sequence). This CDR3 comprises 15 residues. After removal of 5 bases from V and 2 bases from J, the junction contained 6 bases not matched to a gene. The CDR3 loop reads CASSQGTVGNQPQHF. For the CDR3, the DNA is TGTGCCAGCAGTCAAGGGACAGTTGGCAATCAGCCCCAGCATTTT.